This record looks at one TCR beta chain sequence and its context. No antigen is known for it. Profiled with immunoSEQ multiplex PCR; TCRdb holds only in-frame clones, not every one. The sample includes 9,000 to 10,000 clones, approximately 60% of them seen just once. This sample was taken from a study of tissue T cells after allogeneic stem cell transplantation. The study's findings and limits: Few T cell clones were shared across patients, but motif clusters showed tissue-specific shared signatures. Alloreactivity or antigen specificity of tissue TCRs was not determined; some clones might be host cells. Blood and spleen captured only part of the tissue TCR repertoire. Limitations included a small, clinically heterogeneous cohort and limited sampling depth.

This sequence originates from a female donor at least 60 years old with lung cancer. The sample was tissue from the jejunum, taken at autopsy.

As DNA, the CDR3 is TGTGCCAGCAGCTTGGCCGGTATATACACTGAAGCTTTCTTT. Its protein product is CASSLAGIYTEAFF. V and J are TRBV5-4 and TRBJ1-1; D uncertain. Germline lookup yields CDR1 SGHNT and CDR2 YYREEE (reference sequence). Between the trimmed V and J ends, which lost 0 bases and 3 bases, there was a span of 9 bases. The CDR3 sequence is 14 residues long. Full variable domain (remainder filled in from reference TRBV5-4 and TRBJ1-1): ETGVTQSPTHLIKTRGQQVTLRCSSQSGHNTVSWYQQALGQGPQFIFQYYREEENGRGNFPPRFSGLQFPNYSSELNVNALELDDSALYLCASSLAGIYTEAFFGQGTRLTVV.